These 29 T cell receptor beta chains were all obtained from the same sample, sequenced in a study of regulatory T cells in long-lasting Graves disease (dated by TCRdb to 2020 to 2022). Preparation of the library involved multiplex PCR. Instrument used: Illumina HiSeq 4000. To build TCR beta libraries, CDR3 regions were amplified by Arm-PCR using iRepertoire HTBI primers. TCRdb trimmed public reads at Q25 via fastp, called clones via MiXCR and kept in-frame beta chains. Identical CDR3 protein sequences are pooled into one entry, listed with their most common genes and DNA. The sample includes about 290,000 distinct CDR3 sequences, with around 20% observed a single time. The ten biggest clones cover around three fifths of the sample. The time point label here, explained by the study, means: persistent/refractory GD, antithyroid drugs over 5 years with positive TRAb. For both TCR sequencing and RNA sequencing, RNA was extracted from PBMCs in TRIzol.

This sample comprised peripheral blood mononuclear cells (PBMCs), obtained when the disease was refractory, from a patient treated with antithyroid drugs. These receptors were obtained from a female donor with Graves disease.

On this clonotype itself: A much larger clone lies one base from this, so it may be a read error. The chain recombines TRBV7-9 with TRBJ2-7, with D tentatively TRBD1 (5 bases). Looked up from germline, CDR1 is SEHNR and CDR2 is FQNEAQ (reference sequence). This CDR3 has 12 amino acids. Between the trimmed V and J ends, which lost 8 bases and 3 bases, there was a span of 11 bases. CDR3 sequence reads: CASADDSYEQYF. CDR3 bases: TGTGCCAGCGCCGACGACAGCTACGAGCAGTACTTC.

This clonotype showed up just a few times. This chain connects TRBV12-3 or TRBV12-4 to TRBJ1-2; D unclear. The CDR3 contains 13 residues. Trimming pared 7 bases from V and 4 bases from J, leaving 13 bases between. CDR3 nucleotides: TGTGCCAGCACCTCCGATTTCCGCTATGGCTACACCTTC. Amino acid sequence: CASTSDFRYGYTF.

The chain uses TRBV29-1 and TRBJ2-7; the match to TRBD1 covers 9 bases. The germline gives CDR1 SQVTM, CDR2 ANQGSEA. The J segment lost 3 bases and the V segment lost 2 bases, leaving 11 bases of the junction unmatched. The CDR3 has 16 residues. CDR3 protein: CSVESRGQGRYYEQYF. CDR3 DNA: TGCAGCGTTGAAAGTCGGGGACAGGGTCGTTACTACGAGCAGTACTTC.

This clonotype was detected many times. V and J are TRBV6-2 or TRBV6-3 and TRBJ2-7, with D perhaps assigned TRBD1 or TRBD2 (5 bases each). This CDR3 is 16 amino acids long. Germline V gene sequence: CDR1 MNHEY, CDR2 SVGEGT. V lost 6 bases and J 1 base, leaving 19 bases between the germline ends. The CDR3 DNA reads as TGTGCCAGCAGCCGGTTCTCCGGGACGCCTTCCTACGAGCAGTACTTC. Protein product: CASSRFSGTPSYEQYF.

The V gene is TRBV5-1, the J gene TRBJ2-5; possibly TRBD2 for D (5 bases). The length of the CDR3 is 15 residues. The V gene's germline CDR1 is SGHRS and CDR2 YFSETQ. The V end was cut by 0 bases, the J end by 5 bases, with 14 bases between. The CDR3 DNA reads TGCGCCAGCAGCTTGGGGACCCTGACGGGGGAGACCCAGTACTTC. Translation gives CASSLGTLTGETQYF.

This clonotype was counted between two and nine times. This chain connects TRBV29-1 to TRBJ1-5, with TRBD1 matching 9 bases. CDR1 and CDR2 (germline): SQVTM, ANQGSEA. J gave up 7 bases and V 4 bases, and 8 bases lay outside the gene matches. This CDR3 spans 14 amino acids. The CDR3 DNA is TGCAGCGTTGGGGGGACAGGGCAAGGACAGCCCCAGCATTTT. Translated: CSVGGTGQGQPQHF.

This clonotype occurred a few times. The V call is TRBV20-1, the J call TRBJ2-5; TRBD2 is a possible D gene (5 bases). V shed 5 bases and J shed 2 bases, with 18 bases lying between them. Germline V lookup: CDR1 DFQATT, CDR2 SNEGSKA (reference sequence). The CDR3 is 15 residues long. CDR3 in amino acids: CSAVPLAGGQETQYF. CDR3 nucleotide sequence: TGCAGTGCTGTACCCCTAGCAGGAGGTCAAGAGACCCAGTACTTC.

This clonotype was detected only a few times. The gene calls are TRBV6-1 and TRBJ2-7; 9 positions match TRBD1. V shed 5 bases, J shed 3 bases, and the junction held 17 bases outside the gene matches. This CDR3 is built from 18 residues. Germline loops: CDR1 MNHNS, CDR2 SASEGT. The CDR3 nucleotides are TGTGCCAGCAGTCCAGGGACAGGGTTTTTCGAATCCAGCTACGAGCAGTACTTC. Protein: CASSPGTGFFESSYEQYF.

The chain combines TRBV6-2 or TRBV6-3 with TRBJ2-7, with 11 bases matching TRBD2. The ends lost 6 bases at V and 5 bases at J; junction bases unmatched: 9. Germline CDR1 MNHEY, CDR2 SVGEGT. The CDR3 spans 15 residues. The CDR3 DNA reads as TGTGCCAGCAGCGCCCCACTAGCGGGAGCTAACGAGCAGTACTTC. This gives the protein CASSAPLAGANEQYF.

This clonotype was counted at least ten times. V usage is TRBV24-1 and J usage is TRBJ1-2; D gene unclear. There are 11 residues in the CDR3. Germline assignment: CDR1 KGHDR and CDR2 SFDVKD. V was trimmed by 10 bases and J by 7 bases, leaving 12 bases between them. The CDR3: CATGGGSGYTF. The CDR3 nucleotides are TGTGCCACAGGCGGCGGGTCTGGCTACACCTTC.

This clonotype was counted ten times or more. The rearrangement uses TRBV3-1 and TRBJ1-3; no clear D. Germline V gene sequence: CDR1 LGHDT, CDR2 YNNKEL (reference sequence). V gave up 1 base and J gave up 0 bases, with 10 bases separating them. The CDR3 spans 16 residues. Here the CDR3 reads CASSQAHQISGNTIYF. The CDR3 bases are TGTGCCAGCAGCCAAGCCCATCAGATCTCTGGAAACACCATATATTTT. The full variable domain, rest sourced from reference TRBV3-1 and TRBJ1-3, is DTAVSQTPKYLVTQMGNDKSIKCEQNLGHDTMYWYKQDSKKFLKIMFSYNNKELIINETVPNRFSPKSPDKAHLNLHINSLELGDSAVYFCASSQAHQISGNTIYFGEGSWLTVV.

This clonotype was recorded at least ten times. The gene calls are TRBV27 and TRBJ1-2; no definite D call. Germline CDR1 and CDR2: MNHEY and SMNVEV (reference sequence). The ends were cut back, 2 bases at V and 7 bases at J, with 11 bases in the middle. The CDR3 is 13 amino acids. The CDR3 nucleotides are TGTGCCAGCAGTTTAAACAAGGGCCTTGGCTACACCTTC. Translation gives CASSLNKGLGYTF.

Of note for this clonotype: A read error is likely, as this CDR3 ends without the conserved phenylalanine or tryptophan. The rearrangement uses TRBV6-1 and TRBJ1-1, with D tentatively TRBD1 (6 bases). The germline V and J ends were trimmed by 6 bases and 0 bases, with 17 bases remaining between them. Germline V gives CDR1 MNHNS, CDR2 SASEGT. The CDR3 length is 16 residues. The CDR3 DNA sequence: TGTGCCAGCAGGAAGGGGGGGACGGAAATGAACACTGAAGCTTTCTCT. As protein: CASRKGGTEMNTEAFS.

V gene TRBV10-1 combines with J gene TRBJ1-3; 8 positions agree with TRBD1. Germline V gives CDR1 WNHNN, CDR2 SYGVQD (reference sequence). The CDR3 covers 14 residues. Trimming at V came to 6 bases and at J to 7 bases, leaving 8 bases not matched to a gene. CDR3 sequence reads: CASRDRQGLNTIYF. The CDR3 DNA reads TGCGCCAGCAGGGACCGACAGGGGTTGAACACCATATATTTT.

This clonotype was seen ten or more times. The chain employs TRBV11-2 and TRBJ2-7, with D hard to call. The V end lost 6 bases, the J end lost 7 bases, and 13 bases lay between the germline ends. The CDR3 covers 12 residues. Germline assignment: CDR1 SGHAT and CDR2 FQNNGV. CDR3 coding DNA: TGTGCCAGCAGTTTATCTCGAGCGGAGCAGTACTTC. This sequence encodes CASSLSRAEQYF.

This clonotype was seen ten or more times. The chain recombines TRBV2 with TRBJ2-7; D might be TRBD2 (6 bases). The V gene lost 5 bases and the J gene lost 1 base, with 12 bases spanning the gap. This CDR3 comprises 14 residues. The V gene's germline CDR1 is SNHLY and CDR2 FYNNEI. The CDR3 DNA is TGTGCCAGCAGTCGGACTATCGATTCCTACGAGCAGTACTTC. Its translation: CASSRTIDSYEQYF.

The chain employs TRBV20-1 and TRBJ2-1; 11 bases align to TRBD2. V trimming: 0 bases; J trimming: 4 bases; junction bases outside the gene matches: 8. Per the germline V gene, CDR1 is DFQATT and CDR2 is SNEGSKA (reference sequence). CDR3 length: 17 amino acids. CDR3 sequence reads: CSARDPRTSGFYNEQFF. The CDR3 nucleotides are TGCAGTGCTAGAGACCCGAGGACTAGCGGGTTTTACAATGAGCAGTTCTTC.

Ten or more counts support this clonotype. The rearrangement joins TRBV20-1 to TRBJ2-7; 7 bases are shared with TRBD1. CDR3 length: 12 amino acids. Germline loops: CDR1 DFQATT, CDR2 SNEGSKA (reference sequence). Losses at the gene ends were 4 bases for V and 6 bases for J; bases not matched to a gene: 6. The CDR3 nucleotides read TGCAGTGCTACACAGGGGTTCACCGAGCAGTACTTC. This gives the protein CSATQGFTEQYF.

Many counts were recorded for this clonotype. The chain carries TRBV7-2 and TRBJ1-2, with TRBD1 as a possible D gene (5 bases). This CDR3 is built from 16 residues. Trimming shortened V by 1 base and J by 2 bases, and 14 bases separated the two germline ends. The V gene's germline CDR1 is SGHTA and CDR2 FQGNSA. The CDR3 DNA is TGTGCCAGCAGCTTAGAAGGGGTGGCTAAGAACTATGGCTACACCTTC. Amino acids: CASSLEGVAKNYGYTF. Full variable domain (rest looked up from reference TRBV7-2 and TRBJ1-2): GAGVSQSPSNKVTEKGKDVELRCDPISGHTALYWYRQSLGQGLEFLIYFQGNSAPDKSGLPSDRFSAERTGGSVSTLTIQRTQQEDSAVYLCASSLEGVAKNYGYTFGSGTRLTVV.

This clonotype was observed a handful of times. V and J are TRBV12-3 or TRBV12-4 and TRBJ2-2; 9 bases fit TRBD1. Germline trimming cut 6 bases from V and 4 bases from J; bases unmatched to any gene: 9. There are 16 residues in the CDR3. The CDR3 sequence: CASRLPGTGSTGELFF. In DNA, the CDR3 is TGTGCCAGCAGACTTCCCGGGACAGGGTCCACCGGGGAGCTGTTTTTT.

This clonotype was detected only a few times. The chain uses TRBV20-1 and TRBJ1-5; TRBD1 matches 7 bases. Per germline, CDR1 DFQATT and CDR2 SNEGSKA (reference sequence). V trimming: 1 base; J trimming: 7 bases; junction bases outside the gene matches: 4. There are 13 residues in the CDR3. CDR3: CSARGDRVQPQHF. The DNA of the CDR3 is TGCAGTGCTAGAGGAGACAGGGTCCAGCCCCAGCATTTT.

This clonotype was observed many times. The rearrangement uses TRBV27 and TRBJ1-5, with a tentative D call TRBD1 (5 bases). V was cut by 8 bases and J by 0 bases, with 11 bases left in between. Germline CDR1 and CDR2: MNHEY and SMNVEV (reference sequence). The CDR3 spans 14 residues. CDR3 residues: CASRPGVSNQPQHF. The CDR3 coding sequence is TGTGCCAGCCGCCCGGGGGTTAGCAATCAGCCCCAGCATTTT.

V gene TRBV12-3 or TRBV12-4 combines with J gene TRBJ2-4; 11 positions match TRBD2. Trimming cost V 6 bases and J 5 bases; bases outside gene matches: 9. The CDR3 has 16 residues. The CDR3 here is CASSPLAGGPQNIQYF. CDR3 DNA sequence: TGTGCCAGCAGCCCTCTAGCGGGGGGCCCTCAAAACATTCAGTACTTC.

This clonotype was observed a few times. The chain is built from TRBV20-1 and TRBJ1-5; D uncertain. The CDR3 is 16 residues long. Per germline, CDR1 DFQATT and CDR2 SNEGSKA (reference sequence). V was clipped by 2 bases and J by 5 bases, with 19 bases between them. This CDR3 reads CSARPWVISVDQPQHF. The DNA of the CDR3 is TGCAGTGCTAGACCGTGGGTGATAAGCGTGGATCAGCCCCAGCATTTT.

CDR3 sequence: CASSPPPGRETQYF. The CDR3 DNA reads as TGTGCCAGCTCACCACCACCAGGGCGGGAGACCCAGTACTTC. The chain recombines TRBV18 with TRBJ2-5, with a possible D match to TRBD1 (5 bases). The CDR3 length is 14 residues. CDR1 is KGHSH and CDR2 is LQKENI in the germline V gene. The ends were cut back, 0 bases at V and 5 bases at J, with 10 bases in the middle. The full variable domain, with the rest looked up from reference TRBV18 and TRBJ2-5, is NAGVMQNPRHLVRRRGQEARLRCSPMKGHSHVYWYRQLPEEGLKFMVYLQKENIIDESGMPKERFSAEFPKEGPSILRIQQVVRGDSAAYFCASSPPPGRETQYFGPGTRLLVL.

This clonotype was seen only a few times. The rearrangement links TRBV27 to TRBJ2-2; D is possibly TRBD1 (5 bases). V lost 6 bases and J lost 1, with 9 bases in between. This CDR3 is built from 14 residues. Germline lookup yields CDR1 MNHEY and CDR2 SMNVEV (reference sequence). CDR3 in amino acids: CASRRTGNTGELFF. CDR3 bases: TGTGCCAGCAGGCGCACAGGGAACACCGGGGAGCTGTTTTTT.

V gene TRBV11-2 combines with J gene TRBJ2-2; the match to TRBD2 covers 7 bases. Germline values: CDR1 SGHAT, CDR2 FQNNGV. V trimming: 2 bases; J trimming: 1 base; junction bases outside the gene matches: 1. The CDR3 sequence is 15 residues long. Written as DNA, the CDR3 is TGTGCCAGCAGCTTAAGGGAGGGGAACACCGGGGAGCTGTTTTTT. It specifies CASSLREGNTGELFF.

The rearrangement links TRBV18 to TRBJ1-2; the D gene is possibly TRBD1 (5 bases). Per the germline V gene, CDR1 is KGHSH and CDR2 is LQKENI. V lost 2 bases, J lost 3 bases, and 10 bases lay in between. The CDR3 contains 14 residues. The CDR3, as DNA: TGTGCCAGCTCACCAAGTCAGGGACACTATGGCTACACCTTC. Amino acid sequence: CASSPSQGHYGYTF.

This clonotype was seen repeatedly, ten times or more. This sequence joins TRBV20-1 and TRBJ1-4; tentative D call: TRBD1 (5 bases). V was trimmed by 5 bases and J by 11 bases, leaving 24 bases between them. The CDR3 sequence is 15 residues long. Germline CDR1 reads DFQATT; CDR2 reads SNEGSKA (reference sequence). The CDR3 reads CSAPDRQDGDGKLFF. In DNA, the CDR3 is TGCAGTGCTCCCGACAGACAAGATGGGGATGGGAAACTGTTTTTT.